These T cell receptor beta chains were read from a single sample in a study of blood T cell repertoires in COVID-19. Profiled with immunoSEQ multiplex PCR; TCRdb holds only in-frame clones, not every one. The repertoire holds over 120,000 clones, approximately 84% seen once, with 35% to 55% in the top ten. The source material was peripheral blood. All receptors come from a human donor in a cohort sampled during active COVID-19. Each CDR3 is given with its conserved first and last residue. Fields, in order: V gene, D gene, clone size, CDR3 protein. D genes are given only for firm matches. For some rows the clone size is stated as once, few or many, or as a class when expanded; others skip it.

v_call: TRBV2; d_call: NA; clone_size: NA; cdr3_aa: CASRSGVDEQYF
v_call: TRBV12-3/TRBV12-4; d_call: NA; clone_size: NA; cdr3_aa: CASSLEREKLFF
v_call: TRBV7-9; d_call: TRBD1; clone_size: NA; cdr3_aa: CASSPPGTGTYEQYF
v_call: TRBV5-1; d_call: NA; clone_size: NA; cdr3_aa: CASRLGQNTEAFF
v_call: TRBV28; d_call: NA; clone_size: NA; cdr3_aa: CASSLRQNEAFF
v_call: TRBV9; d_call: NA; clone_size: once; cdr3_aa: CASSAGGDYGYTF
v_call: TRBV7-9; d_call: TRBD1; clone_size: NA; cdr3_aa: CASSSSGQGGNQPQHF
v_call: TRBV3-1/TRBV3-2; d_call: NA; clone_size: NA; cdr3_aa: CASSQAVNTEAFF
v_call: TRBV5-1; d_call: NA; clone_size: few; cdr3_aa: CASSTSQGTEAFF
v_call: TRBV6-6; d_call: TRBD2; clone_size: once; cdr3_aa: CASSRSGLAASDTQYF
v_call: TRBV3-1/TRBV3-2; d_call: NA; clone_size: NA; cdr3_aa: CASSQDRGEDQPQHF
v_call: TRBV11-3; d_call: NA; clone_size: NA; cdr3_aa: CASSLRGRTDTQYF
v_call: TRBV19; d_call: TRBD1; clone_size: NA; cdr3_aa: CATAGTGGQGYTF
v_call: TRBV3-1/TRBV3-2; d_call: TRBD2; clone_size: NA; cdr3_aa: CASSQGGGARTDTQYF
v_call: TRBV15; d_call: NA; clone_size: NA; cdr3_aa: CATRGGGSVVYNEQFF
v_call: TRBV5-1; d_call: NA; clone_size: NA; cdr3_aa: CASSRGGARGTGELFF
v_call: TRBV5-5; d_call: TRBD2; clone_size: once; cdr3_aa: CASSLNSGGTYEQYF
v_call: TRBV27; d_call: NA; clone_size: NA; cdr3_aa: CASGGDGAFAEAFF
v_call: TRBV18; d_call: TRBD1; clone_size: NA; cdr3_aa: CASSPRSDRADEQFF
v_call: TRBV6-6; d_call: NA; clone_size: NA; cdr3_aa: CASSFDRANYGYTF
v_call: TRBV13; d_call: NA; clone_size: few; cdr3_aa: CASRGRSYEQYF
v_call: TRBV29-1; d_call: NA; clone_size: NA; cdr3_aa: CSVEIYSEQFF
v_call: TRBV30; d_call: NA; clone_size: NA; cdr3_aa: CAWSVQRATEAFF
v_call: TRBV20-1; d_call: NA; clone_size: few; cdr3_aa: CSASQGDTQYF